Listed below are T cell receptor beta chains from one sample, sequenced in a study of quantifying T cell responses using KT2 cells. Each CDR3 protein is one row after TCRdb ran MiXCR on the UMI-ligation and nested PCR reads. Here the sample spans some 50,000 distinct CDR3 sequences, around a tenth being singletons. Sample: PBMCs spiked with cells of the T cell clone KT2. Every receptor here comes from a human donor. Both conserved end residues are trimmed from each CDR3. The order of the fields is D gene, V gene, J gene, CDR3 protein. D genes are given only for firm matches.

TRBD1	TRBV5-5	TRBJ2-3	ASSLADRGHPDTQY
NA	TRBV7-2	TRBJ1-2	ASSLDVEDYGYT
NA	TRBV20-1	TRBJ2-3	SARDRASTDTQY
NA	TRBV28	TRBJ2-7	ASKQGISSYEQY
TRBD2	TRBV30	TRBJ2-3	ACSAGGTDTQY
TRBD1	TRBV14	TRBJ1-1	ASSNRQGSTEAF
NA	TRBV15	TRBJ1-3	ATSLRRAGNTIY
NA	TRBV20-1	TRBJ2-3	SASGPRVRVGDTQY
NA	TRBV20-1	TRBJ1-1	SARDGGAGKAF
NA	TRBV6-4	TRBJ2-2	ASSDSGDTGELF
NA	TRBV7-8	TRBJ1-2	ASSIDRDYGYT
NA	TRBV11-2	TRBJ1-4	ASSLQGNEKLF
TRBD2	TRBV6-2/TRBV6-3	TRBJ2-1	ASSATSGVPYNEQF
NA	TRBV11-3	TRBJ2-3	ASSSNVGGQGADTQY
TRBD2	TRBV7-8	TRBJ2-3	ASSSGRVLTDTQY
TRBD1	TRBV12-3/TRBV12-4	TRBJ2-7	ASSRGTGIYEQY
NA	TRBV9	TRBJ2-2	ASSVSGTTNTGELF
NA	TRBV4-1	TRBJ1-5	ASSPRQGGQPQH
NA	TRBV6-5	TRBJ1-1	ASLARVSNTEAF
NA	TRBV6-4	TRBJ2-3	ASSDSDTDTQY
TRBD2	TRBV29-1	TRBJ2-2	SVEGPGLAGDTGELF
NA	TRBV2	TRBJ2-5	ASSEAGRETQY
TRBD1	TRBV4-2	TRBJ1-1	ASSPGQAPEAF
NA	TRBV2	TRBJ1-5	ASNRVGRNQPQH
NA	TRBV5-1	TRBJ1-4	ASSWGPNEKLF
TRBD2	TRBV2	TRBJ2-3	ASRGTSGGPQY
TRBD1	TRBV10-3	TRBJ1-6	AISPGQVAIRNSPLH
NA	TRBV5-5	TRBJ1-5	ASSFGGQPQH
TRBD1	TRBV6-1	TRBJ2-7	ASIGAGQGPEQY
NA	TRBV27	TRBJ2-3	ASSLGTPGTNSATQY